Here is one TCR beta chain with its context. As processed by the authors: Amplification with reference gene primers provided the estimates of nucleated cell counts. The protocol was immunoSEQ multiplex PCR, while the TCRdb copy is restricted to in-frame clones and leaves out a portion. D and trimming come from the DNA, and the V and J calls and clone size come from that table. This sample has around 300,000 clones; 86% occur once, and the top ten carry about 2.2%. The source of the sample is a study of blood T cell repertoires in COVID-19. Overall study context: The United States, Italy and Spain supplied acute and convalescent COVID-19 samples. In each case, the material was cDNA or gDNA derived from T cells, B-cell-depleted T cells, or PBMCs.

The source material was peripheral blood. The clonotype was recovered from a woman younger than 45 who had recovered from COVID-19.

The CDR3 spells CASSDREGTYGYTF. In DNA, the CDR3 is TGTGCCAGCAGTGACAGGGAGGGTACCTATGGCTACACCTTC. The chain couples TRBV25-1 to TRBJ1-2, with a tentative D call TRBD1 (5 bases). The CDR3 contains 14 residues. V was clipped by 3 bases and J by 4 bases, with 12 bases between them. Germline V CDR1 and CDR2: MGHDK, SYGVNS.